This TCR beta chain was identified in a study of blood T cell repertoires in COVID-19 (dated by TCRdb to the early 2020s). About the full investigation: The collaborator samples originated in the United States, Italy and Spain and spanned the acute and convalescent phases of COVID-19. The prospective study material was composed of cDNA or gDNA derived from T cells, B-cell-depleted T cells, or PBMCs. Nearly every sample came with metadata listing a de-identified subject ID, COVID-19 status, age in years and sex. The repertoires were made available in a free public database intended to serve as a resource for research on the immune response to SARS-CoV-2. Subjects who had been exposed to COVID-19, were actively infected with it, or had recovered from it provided the deeply sampled blood TCRbeta repertoires that made up the dataset. Where available, HLA class I and class II types were taken from metadata supplied by the sample provider and were not determined by assay-based typing. The samples were drawn from the first 160 participants of the ongoing ImmuneRACE study and from 950 to 1,500 subjects provided by 6 global collaborators.

TCRbeta CDR3 regions were amplified from genomic DNA by means of the immunoSEQ Assay, a bias-controlled multiplex PCR. The study's own analysis went as follows. The number of nucleated cells in each sample was estimated from the amplification of reference gene primers within the assay. To quantify the absolute abundance of each unique TCRbeta CDR3 rearrangement, sequence reads were collapsed and filtered. Productive Simpson clonality was computed per sample as the square root of Simpson's diversity index over productive rearrangements. TCRdb provides this immuneACCESS table in a form limited to in-frame rearrangements. Some clones are lacking; in checked studies, under half of them reflect an unresolved V gene, and why the rest are absent is not known. V and J calls and clone size come straight from that table; D and trimming were deduced from the DNA. In this sample the table shows about 200,000 clones, around four fifths of which occur a single time. The biggest ten clones account for roughly 8.2% of the sample.

CDR1 and CDR2 were assigned from the germline V gene as SNHLY and FYNNEI. Trimming accounts for 6 bases at V and 1 base at J, while the number of junction bases matched to no gene is 5. Its CDR3 holds 14 amino acids, cysteine through phenylalanine. Only the CDR3 portion is preserved as DNA: 42 bases, with reading frame beginning at the first base. In Seattle, one collaborating source enrolled patients while the infection was active and tracked those patients longitudinally over the course of disease. Each collaborating institution followed its own protocols to collect whole blood in K2EDTA tubes. For TCRbeta analysis, collaborators shipped samples as frozen whole blood, isolated PBMCs, or DNA extracted from either of those sample types. Only a few counts were recorded for this clone. Its cognate antigen has yet to be identified. Base-call qualities are not available, and no considerably larger clone is one nucleotide away.

Beyond this particular receptor, the publication reports: How much clinical and demographic metadata was included differed by source and by participant, and the metadata was provided uncurated.

The clonotype was recovered from a woman older than 75 with COVID-19, enrolled during active disease. The sequence joins TRBV2 to TRBJ2-5; TRBD2 aligns with 7 central bases. The sequenced material came from peripheral blood. The sequenced DNA is TGTGCCAGCAGCTACACTAGCGTCCAAGAGACCCAGTACTTC. Its protein product is CASSYTSVQETQYF.